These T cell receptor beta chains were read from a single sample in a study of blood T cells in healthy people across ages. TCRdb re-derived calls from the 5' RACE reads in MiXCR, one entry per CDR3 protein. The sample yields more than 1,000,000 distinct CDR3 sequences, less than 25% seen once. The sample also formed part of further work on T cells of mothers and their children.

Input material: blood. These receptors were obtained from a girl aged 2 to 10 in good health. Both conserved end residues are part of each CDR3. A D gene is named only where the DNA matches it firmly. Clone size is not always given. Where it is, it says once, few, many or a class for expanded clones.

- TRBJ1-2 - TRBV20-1 CSAGEINGYTF TGCAGTGCTGGAGAGATTAATGGCTACACCTTC
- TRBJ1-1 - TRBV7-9 CASRSAGGMNTEAFF TGTGCCAGCAGATCGGCTGGGGGAATGAACACTGAAGCTTTCTTT
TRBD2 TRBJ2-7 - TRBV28 CASSSRGAGGNYGQYF TGTGCCAGCAGTTCCAGGGGAGCGGGGGGTAACTACGGGCAGTACTTC
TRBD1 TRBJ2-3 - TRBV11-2 CASSLEVAIDRGRGDTQYF TGTGCCAGCAGCTTAGAAGTTGCCATCGACAGGGGGCGGGGAGATACGCAGTATTTT
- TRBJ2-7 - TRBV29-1 CSVVGPMSYEQYF TGCAGCGTTGTCGGCCCCATGTCCTACGAGCAGTACTTC
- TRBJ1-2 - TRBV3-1 CASKMSTDIHYGYTF TGTGCCAGTAAAATGAGTACGGACATCCACTATGGCTACACCTTC
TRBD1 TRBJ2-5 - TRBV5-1 CASSSGTGDMKTQYF TGCGCCAGCAGCTCCGGGACAGGGGATATGAAGACCCAGTACTTC
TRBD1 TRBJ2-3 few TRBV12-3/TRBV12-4 CASNSLGDGTAQYF TGTGCCAGCAACTCTTTGGGAGACGGGACAGCGCAGTATTTT
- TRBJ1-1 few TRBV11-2 CASGTGLNTEAFF TGTGCCAGCGGCACAGGGTTGAACACTGAAGCTTTCTTT
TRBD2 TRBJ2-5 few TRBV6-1 CASSILAGGRARLPKETQYF TGTGCCAGCAGTATCCTAGCGGGAGGGCGGGCGAGGTTACCCAAAGAGACCCAGTACTTC
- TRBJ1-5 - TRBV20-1 CSARGPIGGDRLNQPQHF TGCAGTGCTAGAGGTCCGATAGGGGGTGACAGGCTCAATCAGCCCCAGCATTTT
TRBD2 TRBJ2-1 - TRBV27 CASSLTAGGVYNEQFF TGTGCCAGCAGTTTAACGGCGGGGGGCGTATACAATGAGCAGTTCTTC
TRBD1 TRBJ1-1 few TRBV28 CASSSLRDSEGGEAFF TGTGCCAGCAGTTCCCTCCGGGACAGCGAGGGCGGTGAAGCTTTCTTT
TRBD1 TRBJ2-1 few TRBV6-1 CASMIFRDSLNEQFF TGTGCCAGCATGATTTTCCGGGACAGCCTCAATGAGCAGTTCTTC
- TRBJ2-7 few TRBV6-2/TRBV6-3 CASSLGRNYRTDSYEQYF TGTGCCAGCAGTTTGGGGAGGAATTACCGGACGGACTCCTACGAGCAGTACTTC
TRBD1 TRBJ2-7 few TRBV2 CASSEVGGGGTYEQYF TGTGCCAGCAGTGAAGTAGGGGGCGGAGGTACCTACGAGCAGTACTTC
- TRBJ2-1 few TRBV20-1 CSAREYFPSSYNEQFF TGCAGTGCTAGAGAGTATTTCCCAAGCTCCTACAATGAGCAGTTCTTC
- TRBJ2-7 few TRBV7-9 CASSLISPREQYF TGTGCCAGCAGCTTAATATCCCCCCGCGAGCAGTACTTC
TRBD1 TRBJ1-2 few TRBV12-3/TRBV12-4 CASSQDRGLTF TGTGCCAGCAGCCAAGACAGGGGCCTGACCTTC
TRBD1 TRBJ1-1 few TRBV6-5 CASGGQAYTEAFF TGTGCCAGCGGGGGACAGGCTTATACTGAAGCTTTCTTT
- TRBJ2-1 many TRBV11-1 CASSLGGGYPSYNEQFF TGTGCCAGCAGCTTAGGGGGCGGCTACCCCTCCTACAATGAGCAGTTCTTC
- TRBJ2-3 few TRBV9 CASSVTGRYADTQYF TGTGCCAGCAGCGTGACAGGAAGGTACGCAGATACGCAGTATTTT